This entry lists 27 T cell receptor beta chains sequenced from one sample in a study of early stage breast cancer tumors. Sequencing used immunoSEQ multiplex PCR; TCRdb keeps in-frame clones, though not all of them. This table holds about 36,000 clones, approximately 74% found once. Sequencing was carried out using blood. The receptors originated from a person aged 55 to 75 with breast cancer.

The chain is built from TRBV6-6 and TRBJ2-1; 11 nucleotides agree with TRBD2. The V segment lost 5 bases and the J segment 5 bases; nucleotides outside the gene matches: 8. This CDR3 region has 16 residues. Germline values: CDR1 MNHNY, CDR2 SVGAGI (reference sequence). CDR3: CASSTRLAGLDNEQFF. The CDR3 nucleotides read TGTGCCAGCAGTACTCGACTAGCGGGGTTAGACAATGAGCAGTTCTTC.

This clone was seen a handful of times. V gene TRBV2 combines with J gene TRBJ2-1, with TRBD2 matching over 7 bases. The J segment lost 3 bases and the V segment lost 6 bases, leaving 8 bases of the junction unmatched. The CDR3 has 15 amino acids. Germline lookup yields CDR1 SNHLY and CDR2 FYNNEI. CDR3 sequence (DNA): TGTGCCAGCAGGGCGATCCAGCGGGACTACAATGAGCAGTTCTTC. Protein product: CASRAIQRDYNEQFF.

The chain links TRBV5-6 to TRBJ1-6; tentatively, D is TRBD1 (5 bases). CDR1 is SGHDT and CDR2 is YYEEEE in the germline V gene. The CDR3 is 15 amino acids. The V gene lost 4 bases and the J gene lost 8 bases, with 16 bases spanning the gap. The CDR3 DNA reads as TGTGCCAGCAGCCCGACCTGGGGGGTTGATTCACCCCTCCACTTT. Residues: CASSPTWGVDSPLHF.

V is TRBV5-1 and J is TRBJ2-1; no definite D call. This CDR3 contains 12 residues. CDR1 and CDR2 (germline): SGHRS, YFSETQ. Deletions cut 0 bases from V and 10 bases from J, with 8 bases between. This CDR3 reads CASSLDREEQFF. The CDR3 bases are TGCGCCAGCAGCTTGGATCGTGAAGAGCAGTTCTTC. The full variable domain, with the rest looked up from reference TRBV5-1 and TRBJ2-1, is KAGVTQTPRYLIKTRGQQVTLSCSPISGHRSVSWYQQTPGQGLQFLFEYFSETQRNKGNFPGRFSGRQFSNSRSEMNVSTLELGDSALYLCASSLDREEQFFGPGTRLTVL.

Here the CDR3 reads CASSLEWGNSYEQYF. The CDR3 region has the DNA TGTGCCAGCAGCTTAGAATGGGGCAACTCCTACGAGCAGTACTTC. J is TRBJ2-7 and V is TRBV7-2, with D possibly being TRBD1 (5 bases). CDR3 length: 15 amino acids. Germline V CDR1 and CDR2: SGHTA, FQGNSA. Between the trimmed V and J ends, which lost 1 base and 0 bases, there was a span of 10 bases.

The chain recombines TRBV6-6 with TRBJ1-1; possible D gene TRBD1, 6 bases. V lost 6 bases and J lost 10, with 18 bases in between. Germline V gene lookup returns CDR1 MNHNY and CDR2 SVGAGI (reference sequence). The CDR3 is 13 amino acids. The CDR3 sequence is CASRGGGLIGAFF. CDR3 nucleotides: TGTGCCAGCAGGGGAGGGGGGTTAATAGGAGCTTTCTTT.

This sequence joins TRBV19 and TRBJ2-7; D uncertain. The CDR3 is 13 amino acids. The germline V gene has CDR1 LNHDA and CDR2 SQIVND (reference sequence). Between the trimmed V and J ends, which lost 5 bases and 0 bases, there was a span of 8 bases. CDR3 bases: TGTGCCAGTAGTCCGACCGGCTCCTACGAGCAGTACTTC. This translates into CASSPTGSYEQYF.

The chain recombines TRBV4-1 with TRBJ2-2; TRBD2 aligns across 9 bases. This CDR3 comprises 16 residues. Germline trimming cut 2 bases from V and 5 bases from J; bases unmatched to any gene: 6. Looked up from germline, CDR1 is MGHRA and CDR2 is YSYEKL. CDR3 amino acids: CASSQRGGAVTGELFF. The CDR3 DNA follows: TGCGCCAGCAGCCAACGCGGGGGGGCCGTTACCGGGGAGCTGTTTTTT.

The gene calls are TRBV29-1 and TRBJ1-2; a possible D gene is TRBD1 (6 bases). Germline V lookup: CDR1 SQVTM, CDR2 ANQGSEA. Trimming removed 2 bases at V and 3 bases at J, with 13 bases between. This CDR3 spans 14 amino acids. The CDR3 DNA reads as TGCAGCGTTGAATTGCGGGGGCAAGACTATGGCTACACCTTC. It encodes CSVELRGQDYGYTF.

This rearrangement joins TRBV23-1 to TRBJ1-6; TRBD1 matches at 8 bases. TRBV23-1 belongs to the ORF category, with a function that is uncertain. CDR3 length equals 20 residues. V dropped 1 base and J dropped 10; count of bases not matched to a gene: 21. CDR3 sequence (DNA): TGCGCCAGCAGTCAATGGGGGGAAGAGGACAGGGAAATTCTTCTGTCACCCCTCCACTTT. Translating it yields CASSQWGEEDREILLSPLHF.

The chain carries TRBV6-1 and TRBJ1-1; possibly TRBD1 for D (5 bases). Trimming took 7 bases from V and 0 from J, leaving 15 bases between them. Looked up from germline, CDR1 is MNHNS and CDR2 is SASEGT. The CDR3 consists of 15 residues. The CDR3 nucleotides are TGTGCCAGCATCATCCCAGGACAAATGAACACTGAAGCTTTCTTT. The encoded protein is CASIIPGQMNTEAFF.

This rearrangement joins TRBV7-2 to TRBJ1-5; unclear D gene. V lost 6 bases to trimming and J lost 2 bases, with 14 bases between them. Germline CDR1 reads SGHTA; CDR2 reads FQGNSA. This CDR3 region has 15 residues. The CDR3 here is CASRSPGSGNQPQHF. The CDR3 DNA sequence: TGTGCCAGCAGGAGCCCGGGGAGTGGCAATCAGCCCCAGCATTTT.

This clone was observed a handful of times. This chain uses TRBV18 with TRBJ1-2; unclear D gene. The CDR3 totals 14 residues. V lost 3 bases and J 4 bases, leaving 12 bases between the germline ends. CDR1 KGHSH and CDR2 LQKENI come from the germline V gene. DNA of the CDR3: TGTGCCAGCTCACCGCCAGAGAAGAGCTATGGCTACACCTTC. This sequence encodes CASSPPEKSYGYTF.

The J gene is TRBJ2-2, the V gene TRBV6-5; D gene unclear. Trimming pared 6 bases from V and 6 bases from J, leaving 5 bases between. Germline CDR1 is MNHEY and CDR2 is SVGAGI. This CDR3 spans 11 amino acids. CDR3 bases: TGTGCCAGCAGAGGAGCCGGGGAGCTGTTTTTT. Its translation: CASRGAGELFF.

CDR3 sequence (DNA): TGTGCCAGCAAGAGGCGGCGGGGGAACACTGAAGCTTTCTTT. Translated: CASKRRRGNTEAFF. The chain uses TRBV27 and TRBJ1-1, with D unresolved. The ends were cut back, 7 bases at V and 1 base at J, with 13 bases in the middle. The CDR3 length is 14 residues. CDR1 is MNHEY and CDR2 is SMNVEV in the germline V gene (reference sequence).

The rearrangement links TRBV5-1 to TRBJ2-5; D is uncertain. The V gene lost 5 bases and the J gene lost 4 bases, with 6 bases spanning the gap. This CDR3 region has 11 residues. Germline values: CDR1 SGHRS, CDR2 YFSETQ. DNA of the CDR3: TGCGCCAGCAGGGAAGCAGAGACCCAGTACTTC. Translation: CASREAETQYF.

The chain uses TRBV2 and TRBJ2-7; D may be TRBD2 (6 bases). This CDR3 comprises 15 residues. Trimming took 7 bases from V and 6 from J, leaving 22 bases between them. The V gene's germline CDR1 is SNHLY and CDR2 FYNNEI. Written as DNA, the CDR3 is TGTGCCAGCAAGAGAACAAATGGCGGGACGGTCGAGCAGTACTTC. It specifies CASKRTNGGTVEQYF.

V and J are TRBV7-9 and TRBJ1-3; 7 bases fit TRBD1. CDR1 and CDR2 (germline): SEHNR, FQNEAQ (reference sequence). This CDR3 comprises 16 residues. J was trimmed by 0 bases and V by 5 bases; bases with no gene match: 7. In DNA form, the CDR3 reads TGTGCCAGCAGCAGAACAGGGGCCCCCTCTGGAAACACCATATATTTT. Its protein product is CASSRTGAPSGNTIYF.

This clone was counted only a few times. This rearrangement joins TRBV7-9 to TRBJ1-2, with TRBD1 identical over 8 bases. Germline CDR1 is SEHNR and CDR2 is FQNEAQ (reference sequence). The trim removed 5 bases at V and 4 bases at J, leaving 9 bases unmatched. The CDR3 is 15 amino acids. The CDR3 DNA reads as TGTGCCAGCAGCCGTACAGGGGGTGGGAGCTATGGCTACACCTTC. This encodes CASSRTGGGSYGYTF.

The chain joins TRBV5-1 to TRBJ2-7; D unresolved. Germline assignment: CDR1 SGHRS and CDR2 YFSETQ. The CDR3 runs 12 residues. Trimming shortened V by 4 bases and J by 2 bases, and 7 bases separated the two germline ends. CDR3 protein: CASSISPYEQYF. As DNA, the CDR3 is TGCGCCAGCAGCATAAGCCCCTACGAGCAGTACTTC. The full variable domain, its missing parts supplied by reference TRBV5-1 and TRBJ2-7, is KAGVTQTPRYLIKTRGQQVTLSCSPISGHRSVSWYQQTPGQGLQFLFEYFSETQRNKGNFPGRFSGRQFSNSRSEMNVSTLELGDSALYLCASSISPYEQYFGPGTRLTVT.

This clone was counted a few times. The chain links TRBV6-5 to TRBJ1-1; 7 bases are a match to TRBD1. This CDR3 comprises 14 residues. Losses at the gene ends were 5 bases for V and 1 base for J; bases not matched to a gene: 4. In germline, CDR1 is MNHEY, CDR2 SVGAGI. CDR3 DNA sequence: TGTGCCAGCAGTACGGGACAGCCGAACACTGAAGCTTTCTTT. It specifies CASSTGQPNTEAFF.

The chain joins TRBV6-5 to TRBJ1-1; 7 bases match TRBD1. Per the germline V gene, CDR1 is MNHEY and CDR2 is SVGAGI. The CDR3 sequence is 16 residues long. Trimming removed 4 bases from V and 5 bases from J; junction bases left unmatched: 13. As DNA, the CDR3 is TGTGCCAGCAGTTCTGAGTTGAGACAGGGATTTACTGAAGCTTTCTTT. Encoded protein: CASSSELRQGFTEAFF.

The chain joins TRBV19 to TRBJ2-3, with D hard to call. Trimming cost V 7 bases and J 0 bases, with 14 bases left between them. CDR1 and CDR2 (germline): LNHDA, SQIVND (reference sequence). This CDR3 region has 15 residues. CDR3 sequence: CASNLGGTSTDTQYF. In nucleotides, the CDR3 is TGTGCCAGTAATTTGGGCGGAACTAGCACAGATACGCAGTATTTT.

The chain uses TRBV5-6 and TRBJ2-1, with D possibly being TRBD1 (5 bases). The germline CDR1 and CDR2 sequences are SGHDT and YYEEEE. This CDR3 is 13 amino acids long. The V end was cut by 4 bases, the J end by 9 bases, with 14 bases between. The CDR3: CASSLYQGGEQFF. The CDR3 nucleotides are TGTGCCAGCAGCCTTTATCAGGGTGGTGAGCAGTTCTTC.

This sequence joins TRBV7-2 and TRBJ2-3, with D tentatively TRBD1 (6 bases). This CDR3 is built from 16 residues. V lost 5 bases to trimming and J lost 4 bases, with 19 bases between them. Germline CDR1 SGHTA, CDR2 FQGNSA. This CDR3 reads CASSAKQGGWADTQYF. CDR3 DNA sequence: TGTGCCAGCAGCGCCAAACAGGGTGGGTGGGCAGATACGCAGTATTTT.

This chain links TRBV19 with TRBJ2-2; unclear D gene. In germline, CDR1 is LNHDA, CDR2 SQIVND (reference sequence). V lost 3 bases, J lost 7 bases, and 9 bases lay in between. This CDR3 is 13 amino acids long. CDR3 in DNA: TGTGCCAGTAGTATCCCCCGCGGCGGGGAGCTGTTTTTT. Translating gives CASSIPRGGELFF.

The rearrangement joins TRBV5-6 to TRBJ1-2; 7 bases map to TRBD1. Germline loops: CDR1 SGHDT, CDR2 YYEEEE. This CDR3 is 14 amino acids long. J was trimmed by 4 bases and V by 4 bases; bases with no gene match: 7. CDR3 region: CASSLRQGPYGYTF. CDR3 sequence (DNA): TGTGCCAGCAGCCTACGACAGGGACCCTATGGCTACACCTTC.